The 11 T cell receptor beta chains in this list originate from one sample, sequenced in a study of blood T cells in healthy people across ages. The use of a sample-barcoded 5' primer and a J-beta primer mix characterized a second PCR of roughly 6 to 12 cycles. TCRdb itself ran the 5' RACE reads through MiXCR, one entry per CDR3 protein. Of 600,000 to 800,000 distinct CDR3 sequences listed, more than 45% were seen once; the top ten hold approximately 15%. The material sequenced was blood. Receptor source: an elderly woman in good health.

This chain links TRBV5-5 with TRBJ1-5; TRBD1 matches 8 bases. The CDR3 length is 17 residues. CDR1 and CDR2 (germline): SGHKS, YYEKEE (reference sequence). Trimming cost V 3 bases and J 1 base; bases outside gene matches: 9. CDR3 sequence: CASSYGQGGNSNQPQHF. The CDR3 coding sequence is TGTGCCAGCAGCTATGGACAGGGTGGTAACAGCAATCAGCCCCAGCATTTT.

This clonotype has a single count. The rearrangement links TRBV25-1 to TRBJ2-3, with D possibly being TRBD2 (6 bases). The germline CDR1 and CDR2 sequences are MGHDK and SYGVNS. The CDR3 extends over 14 amino acids. V was clipped by 5 bases and J by 3 bases, with 12 bases between them. The CDR3 region has the DNA TGTGCCAGCAGTAAGAAACTAGCAACAGATACGCAGTATTTT. Encoded protein: CASSKKLATDTQYF. The whole variable domain, remainder taken from reference TRBV25-1 and TRBJ2-3, is EADIYQTPRYLVIGTGKKITLECSQTMGHDKMYWYQQDPGMELHLIHYSYGVNSTEKGDLSSESTVSRIRTEHFPLTLESARPSHTSQYLCASSKKLATDTQYFGPGTRLTVL.

The V call is TRBV20-1, the J call TRBJ2-5; 7 nucleotides agree with TRBD1. CDR1 and CDR2 from the germline V gene are DFQATT and SNEGSKA (reference sequence). This CDR3 region has 15 residues. V shed 0 bases and J 2 bases; nucleotides not matched to a gene: 6. CDR3 bases: TGCAGTGCTAGAGATTATAGGGGGCCTCAAGAGACCCAGTACTTC. Its translation is CSARDYRGPQETQYF.

In regard to this clonotype: Since a much larger clone is just one base distant, this may be a read error. J is TRBJ2-5 and V is TRBV2, with 8 positions matching TRBD1. Germline V gene lookup returns CDR1 SNHLY and CDR2 FYNNEI. The CDR3 has 14 amino acids. The CDR3 DNA reads as TGTACCAGTAAGGAACAGGGGGACCTCGAGAAGCAGTACTTC. It encodes CTSKEQGDLEKQYF.

Remarks on this clonotype: One end of the junction fails to match germline, which may point to a read error. The chain carries TRBV20-1 and TRBJ2-3; 10 positions match TRBD2. Germline assignment: CDR1 DFQATT and CDR2 SNEGSKA (reference sequence). The CDR3 covers 15 residues. This chain's CDR3 is CSAPYSGRTTHTQYF. The CDR3 region has the DNA TGCAGTGCTCCCTATAGCGGGAGGACCACACATACGCAGTATTTT.

The gene calls are TRBV6-2 or TRBV6-3 and TRBJ1-2; TRBD1 might be the D (6 bases). With 0 bases removed from V and 2 bases from J, the gap between germline ends came to 13 bases. Germline V gene data show CDR1 as MNHEY and CDR2 as SVGEGT. This CDR3 has 16 residues. The CDR3 DNA reads as TGTGCCAGCAGTTACTCGATGGAAAGGGGGAACTATGGCTACACCTTC. It codes for CASSYSMERGNYGYTF.

The table lists this clonotype with many counts. The rearrangement uses TRBV28 and TRBJ2-7, with 14 bases lining up with TRBD2. The CDR3 has 18 residues. Germline lookup yields CDR1 MDHEN and CDR2 SYDVKM. Losses at the gene ends were 4 bases for V and 3 bases for J; bases not matched to a gene: 11. The CDR3 DNA is TGTGCCAGCAGTTCACCCGTGACTAGCGGGAGGGCCAACTACGAGCAGTACTTC. Its protein is CASSSPVTSGRANYEQYF.

The chain combines TRBV19 with TRBJ2-5; 7 nucleotides line up with TRBD2. CDR1 is LNHDA and CDR2 is SQIVND in the germline V gene (reference sequence). CDR3 length: 15 residues. V shed 9 bases, J shed 0 bases, and the junction held 10 bases outside the gene matches. The CDR3: CASSDGGGYQETQYF. In DNA, the CDR3 is TGTGCCAGCAGTGATGGGGGAGGGTACCAAGAGACCCAGTACTTC.

This clonotype was detected only a few times. A read error may be the cause here, since a much bigger clone is one base away. The V gene is TRBV3-1, the J gene TRBJ2-5; TRBD1 matches 10 bases. V lost 1 base to trimming and J lost 11 bases; unmatched junction nucleotides: 13. The CDR3 is 16 residues long. Germline V CDR1 and CDR2: LGHDT, YNNKEL (reference sequence). CDR3 loop: CASSQASGQGGNEQYF. The CDR3 nucleotides are TGTGCCAGCAGCCAAGCCTCTGGACAGGGGGGCAATGAGCAGTACTTC.

The V call is TRBV27, the J call TRBJ2-4; D not certain. The DNA end favors TRBJ2-7, so the J call may be wrong. The CDR3 contains 12 residues. Germline V gene data show CDR1 as MNHEY and CDR2 as SMNVEV (reference sequence). The CDR3 protein is CASRGMAYEQYF. The CDR3 DNA reads TGTGCCAGCAGGGGGATGGCCTACGAGCAGTACTTC.

This clonotype appeared many times. V gene TRBV6-2 or TRBV6-3 combines with J gene TRBJ2-7; D ambiguous. Deletions cut 6 bases from V and 2 bases from J, with 14 bases between. The CDR3 contains 14 residues. Germline assignment: CDR1 MNHEY and CDR2 SVGEGT. CDR3 in amino acids: CASSSPGTTYEQYF. The CDR3 nucleotides are TGTGCCAGCAGCTCTCCGGGCACCACCTACGAGCAGTACTTC.